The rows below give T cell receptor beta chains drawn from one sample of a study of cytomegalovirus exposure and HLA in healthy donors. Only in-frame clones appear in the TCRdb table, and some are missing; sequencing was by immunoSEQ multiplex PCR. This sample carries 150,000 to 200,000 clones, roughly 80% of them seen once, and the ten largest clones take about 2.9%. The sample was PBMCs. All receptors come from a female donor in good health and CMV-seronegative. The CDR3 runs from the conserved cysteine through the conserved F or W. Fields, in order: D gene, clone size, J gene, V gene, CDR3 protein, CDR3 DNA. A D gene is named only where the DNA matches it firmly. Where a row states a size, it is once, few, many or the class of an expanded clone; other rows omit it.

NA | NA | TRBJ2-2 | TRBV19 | CASSPRQGNTGELFF | TGTGCCAGTAGTCCAAGGCAGGGGAACACCGGGGAGCTGTTTTTT
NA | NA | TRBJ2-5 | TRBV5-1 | CASSLWRKPGQETQYF | TGCGCCAGCAGCTTGTGGCGGAAACCCGGTCAAGAGACCCAGTACTTC
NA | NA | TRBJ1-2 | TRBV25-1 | CASSEEQVYGYTF | TGTGCCAGCAGTGAAGAGCAGGTCTATGGCTACACCTTC
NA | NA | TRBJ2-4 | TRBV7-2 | CASSLRADRDSLSKNIQYF | TGTGCCAGCAGCTTACGGGCCGACCGGGACTCTCTGTCCAAAAACATTCAGTACTTC
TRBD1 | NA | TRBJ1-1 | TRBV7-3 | CASSLIGTGDTEAFF | TGTGCCAGCAGCTTAATCGGGACAGGGGACACTGAAGCTTTCTTT
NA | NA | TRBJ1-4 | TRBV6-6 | CASSYSREKLFF | TGTGCCAGCAGTTACTCTCGTGAAAAACTGTTTTTT
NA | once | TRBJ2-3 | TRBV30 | CAWSVVLANTDTQYF | TGTGCCTGGAGTGTAGTTTTAGCGAACACAGATACGCAGTATTTT
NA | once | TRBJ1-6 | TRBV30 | CAWSVQGSSYNSPLHF | TGTGCCTGGAGTGTACAGGGAAGCTCCTATAATTCACCCCTCCACTTT
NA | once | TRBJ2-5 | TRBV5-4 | CASSYLILNPGRVETQYF | TGTGCCAGCAGCTACCTCATCCTAAATCCCGGCAGGGTGGAGACCCAGTACTTC
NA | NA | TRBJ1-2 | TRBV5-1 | CASSLADRSDGYTF | TGCGCCAGCAGCTTGGCCGACAGATCTGATGGCTACACCTTC
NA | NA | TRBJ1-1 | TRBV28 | CASRNRDAFF | TGTGCCAGCAGGAACAGGGATGCTTTCTTT
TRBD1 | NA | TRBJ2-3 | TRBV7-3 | CASSPGQGTQYF | TGTGCCAGCAGCCCCGGACAGGGGACGCAGTATTTT
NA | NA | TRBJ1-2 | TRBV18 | CASSPSGNYGYTF | TGTGCCAGCTCACCTTCAGGGAACTATGGCTACACCTTC
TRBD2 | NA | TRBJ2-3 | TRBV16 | CASSREAGGRTDTQYF | TGTGCCAGCAGCCGCGAAGCGGGAGGTCGCACAGATACGCAGTATTTT
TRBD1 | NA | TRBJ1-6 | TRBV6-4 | CASSTTGGSSPLHF | TGTGCCAGCAGTACCACAGGGGGCAGTTCACCCCTCCACTTT
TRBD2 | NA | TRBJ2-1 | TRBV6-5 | CASSSWTSGGYNEQFF | TGTGCCAGCAGTTCCTGGACTAGCGGGGGATACAATGAGCAGTTCTTC
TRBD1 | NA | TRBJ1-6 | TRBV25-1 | CASGDREDSPLHF | TGTGCCAGTGGGGACAGGGAAGATTCACCCCTCCACTTT
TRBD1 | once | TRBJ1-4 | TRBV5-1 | CASSLLGTDEKLFF | TGCGCCAGCAGCTTACTAGGGACAGATGAAAAACTGTTTTTT
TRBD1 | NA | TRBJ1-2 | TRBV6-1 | CASSESWGQGYDYGYTF | TGTGCCAGCAGTGAATCCTGGGGACAGGGTTACGACTATGGCTACACCTTC
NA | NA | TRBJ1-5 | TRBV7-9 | CASSLVEGGDQPQHF | TGTGCCAGCAGCTTAGTAGAGGGGGGGGATCAGCCCCAGCATTTT
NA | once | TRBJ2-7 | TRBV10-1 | CASSEGQSNAYEQYF | TGCGCCAGCAGTGAGGGACAGAGCAATGCCTACGAGCAGTACTTC
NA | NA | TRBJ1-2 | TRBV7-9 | CASSSKGGDANYGYTF | TGTGCCAGCAGCTCGAAAGGGGGGGACGCTAACTATGGCTACACCTTC
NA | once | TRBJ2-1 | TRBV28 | CASSPRMSYNEQFF | TGTGCCAGCAGTCCTCGTATGTCCTACAATGAGCAGTTCTTC
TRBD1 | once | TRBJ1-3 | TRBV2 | CASSEGQASGNTIYF | TGTGCCAGCAGTGAGGGACAGGCCTCTGGAAACACCATATATTTT
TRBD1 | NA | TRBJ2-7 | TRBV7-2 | CASSLGDSGALEQYF | TGTGCCAGCAGCTTAGGGGACAGTGGAGCCCTAGAGCAGTACTTC
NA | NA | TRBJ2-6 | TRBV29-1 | CSVETLGGVSSGANVLTF | TGCAGCGTTGAGACTCTCGGAGGGGTAAGCTCTGGGGCCAACGTCCTGACTTTC
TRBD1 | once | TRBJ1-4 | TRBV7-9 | CASRPGTGATNEKLFF | TGTGCCAGCAGACCCGGGACAGGGGCCACTAATGAAAAACTGTTTTTT
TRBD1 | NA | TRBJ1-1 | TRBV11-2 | CASSSQGSLAFF | TGTGCCAGCAGCTCACAGGGGAGTCTGGCTTTCTTT
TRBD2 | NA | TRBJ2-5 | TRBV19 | CASSMSSGKETQYF | TGTGCCAGTAGTATGTCTAGCGGGAAAGAGACCCAGTACTTC
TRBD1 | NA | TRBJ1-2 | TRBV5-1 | CASSWGQGASYGYTF | TGCGCCAGCAGCTGGGGACAGGGGGCCTCCTATGGCTACACCTTC
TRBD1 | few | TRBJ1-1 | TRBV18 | CASSPDIQGAFNTEAFF | TGTGCCAGCTCACCAGACATACAGGGGGCTTTCAACACTGAAGCTTTCTTT
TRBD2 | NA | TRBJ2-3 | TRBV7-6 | CASSPTGTRYTDTQYF | TGTGCCAGCAGCCCAACCGGGACTAGGTACACAGATACGCAGTATTTT
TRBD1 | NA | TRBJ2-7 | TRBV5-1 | CASSLAPGTGSYEQYF | TGCGCCAGCAGCTTGGCCCCCGGGACAGGCTCCTACGAGCAGTACTTC
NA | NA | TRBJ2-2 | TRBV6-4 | CASSDSGDTGELFF | TGTGCCAGCAGTGATTCAGGGGACACCGGGGAGCTGTTTTTT
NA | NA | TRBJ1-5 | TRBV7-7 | CASSAGYGRPQHF | TGTGCCAGCAGCGCAGGGTATGGTCGGCCCCAGCATTTT
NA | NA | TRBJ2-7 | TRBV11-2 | CASSLERVSYEQYF | TGTGCCAGCAGCTTAGAGCGGGTTTCCTACGAGCAGTACTTC
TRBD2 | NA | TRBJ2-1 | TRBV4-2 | CASSQDGLAGGPNNSGEQFF | TGTGCCAGCAGCCAAGATGGCCTAGCGGGAGGGCCCAACAACTCAGGGGAGCAGTTCTTC
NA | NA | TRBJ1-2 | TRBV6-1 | CASSEGGGAYGYTF | TGTGCCAGCAGTGAAGGGGGGGGCGCTTATGGCTACACCTTC
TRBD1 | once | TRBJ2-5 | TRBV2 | CASSRDREETQYF | TGTGCCAGCAGTCGGGACAGGGAAGAGACCCAGTACTTC
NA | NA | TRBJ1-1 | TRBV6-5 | CASTLKLNTEAFF | TGTGCCAGCACCCTAAAGTTGAACACTGAAGCTTTCTTT
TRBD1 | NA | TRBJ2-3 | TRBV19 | CASRRGHRGYTDTQYF | TGTGCCAGTAGGAGGGGCCACAGGGGATACACAGATACGCAGTATTTT
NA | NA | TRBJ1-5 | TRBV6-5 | CARSSTGSHQLQHF | TGTGCCAGATCGTCTACAGGGAGCCATCAGCTCCAGCATTTT
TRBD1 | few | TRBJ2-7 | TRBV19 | CASSRPGTESYEQYF | TGTGCCAGTAGCCGCCCCGGGACAGAGAGCTACGAGCAGTACTTC
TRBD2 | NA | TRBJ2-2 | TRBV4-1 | CASRNLGTSPTGELFF | TGCGCCAGCAGGAACCTCGGGACTAGTCCCACCGGGGAGCTGTTTTTT
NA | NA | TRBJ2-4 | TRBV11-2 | CASSLRGAGADIQYF | TGTGCCAGCAGCCTCCGAGGAGCAGGGGCTGACATTCAGTACTTC
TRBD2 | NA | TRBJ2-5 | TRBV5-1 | CASSLAPSGGATQETQYF | TGCGCCAGCAGCTTGGCGCCTAGCGGGGGGGCCACCCAAGAGACCCAGTACTTC
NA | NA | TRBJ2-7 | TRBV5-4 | CASSSSYEQYF | TGTGCCAGCAGCTCTTCCTACGAGCAGTACTTC
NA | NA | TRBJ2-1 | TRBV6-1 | CASSPSYNEQFF | TGTGCCAGCTCTCCCTCCTACAATGAGCAGTTCTTC
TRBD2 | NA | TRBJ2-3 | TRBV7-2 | CASSTRTSGGAADTQYF | TGTGCCAGCAGCACGAGGACTAGCGGGGGGGCCGCAGATACGCAGTATTTT
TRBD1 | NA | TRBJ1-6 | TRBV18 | CASSPGQVSNSPLHF | TGTGCCAGCTCACCCGGACAGGTCTCTAATTCACCCCTCCACTTT
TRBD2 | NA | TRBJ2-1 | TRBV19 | CASRREASGTYNEQFF | TGTGCCAGTAGACGAGAGGCTAGCGGAACCTACAATGAGCAGTTCTTC